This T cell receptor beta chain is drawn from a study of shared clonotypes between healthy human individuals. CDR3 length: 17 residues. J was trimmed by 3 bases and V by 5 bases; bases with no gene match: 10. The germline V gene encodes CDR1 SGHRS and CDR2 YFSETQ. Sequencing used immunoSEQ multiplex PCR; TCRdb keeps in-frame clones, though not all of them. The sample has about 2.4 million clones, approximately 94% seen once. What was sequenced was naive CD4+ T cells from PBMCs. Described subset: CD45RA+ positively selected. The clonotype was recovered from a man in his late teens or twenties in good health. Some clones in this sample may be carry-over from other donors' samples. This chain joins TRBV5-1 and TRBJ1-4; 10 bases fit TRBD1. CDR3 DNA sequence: TGCGCCAGCAGACCCGGGACAGGGGTAGCAGCTAATGAAAAACTGTTTTTT. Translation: CASRPGTGVAANEKLFF.